The 10 T cell receptor beta chains listed next were all sequenced from one sample in a study of siplizumab effects on memory and regulatory T cells. The repertoire was sequenced with immunoSEQ multiplex PCR; TCRdb's copy has only in-frame clones and lacks some. Here the sample spans approximately 82,000 clones, roughly 89% being singletons. Sample: Tregs sorted from blood. The receptors originated from a human donor in good health.

V usage is TRBV19 and J usage is TRBJ2-7, with TRBD1 as a possible D gene (7 bases). CDR3 length: 14 amino acids. Trimming left V 2 bases short and J 12 bases short, with 20 bases between. Germline CDR1 reads LNHDA; CDR2 reads SQIVND (reference sequence). The CDR3 nucleotides are TGTGCCAGTAGTATAATGGAGGGGGCGGCCCAGTTGTACTTC. It encodes CASSIMEGAAQLYF.

This chain links TRBV7-8 with TRBJ1-1; the D is unclear. Trimming removed 5 bases from V and 1 base from J, with 5 bases in between. Germline CDR1 SGHVS, CDR2 FQNEAQ. This CDR3 has 12 residues. CDR3 residues: CASSRANTEAFF. In DNA form, the CDR3 reads TGTGCCAGCAGCCGGGCGAACACTGAAGCTTTCTTT.

Regarding this clone: Sequence at one end of the junction differs from germline and may be a read error. This chain connects TRBV18 to TRBJ1-2, with 9 nucleotides matching TRBD1. The CDR3 runs to 18 residues. Per the germline V gene, CDR1 is KGHSH and CDR2 is LQKENI. In DNA form, the CDR3 reads TGTGCCAGCTCACCACCGAGAGACAGGGGGGCCTCTAATTATGGCTACACCTTC. This translates into CASSPPRDRGASNYGYTF. Full variable domain (missing parts from reference TRBV18 and TRBJ1-2): NAGVMQNPRHLVRRRGQEARLRCSPMKGHSHVYWYRQLPEEGLKFMVYLQKENIIDESGMPKERFSAEFPKEGPSILRIQQVVRGDSAAYFCASSPPRDRGASNYGYTFGSGTRLTVV.

The chain employs TRBV6-6 and TRBJ1-3; 10 bases agree with TRBD1. The CDR3 extends over 16 amino acids. Germline values: CDR1 MNHNY, CDR2 SVGAGI (reference sequence). The V and J ends lost 0 bases and 8 bases, in that order; junction bases with no gene match: 7. CDR3 loop: CASSYSFGQGGDTIYF. In DNA, the CDR3 is TGTGCCAGCAGTTACTCGTTCGGACAGGGGGGGGACACCATATATTTT.

V and J are TRBV20-1 and TRBJ2-7; D is uncertain. CDR1 DFQATT and CDR2 SNEGSKA come from the germline V gene (reference sequence). The CDR3 has 10 amino acids. Deletions cut 6 bases from V and 3 bases from J, with 6 bases between. The CDR3 spells CSAMNYEQYF. The CDR3 DNA reads as TGCAGTGCAATGAACTACGAGCAGTACTTC.

CDR3 region: CASRPGTGALHEQYF. Written as DNA, the CDR3 is TGTGCCAGCAGGCCCGGGACAGGGGCTTTACATGAGCAGTACTTC. The rearrangement uses TRBV6-5 and TRBJ2-7; 10 bases agree with TRBD1. V dropped 6 bases and J dropped 7; count of bases not matched to a gene: 12. CDR1 and CDR2 from the germline V gene are MNHEY and SVGAGI. The CDR3 length is 15 residues.

This chain uses TRBV5-4 with TRBJ1-2; D is perhaps TRBD1 (6 bases). Germline CDR1 and CDR2: SGHNT and YYREEE (reference sequence). This CDR3 region has 18 residues. The V end was cut by 4 bases, the J end by 0 bases, with 22 bases between. Here the CDR3 DNA reads TGTGCCAGCAGCCCACCGTTTCTCTTAAAGGGGGCTAACTATGGCTACACCTTC. Translated, it gives CASSPPFLLKGANYGYTF.

The chain employs TRBV28 and TRBJ2-5; 8 nucleotides match TRBD2. CDR1 MDHEN and CDR2 SYDVKM come from the germline V gene. The CDR3 consists of 16 residues. The J segment lost 5 bases and the V segment lost 4 bases, leaving 12 bases of the junction unmatched. CDR3 DNA sequence: TGTGCCAGCAGTTGGGCGGGGGGCGGAGGACGGGAGACCCAGTACTTC. Translated: CASSWAGGGGRETQYF.

The rearrangement uses TRBV6-1 and TRBJ2-2; no firm D call. V was shortened by 6 bases and J by 5 bases, with 10 bases between the two germline ends. The CDR3 is 13 residues long. Germline CDR1 and CDR2: MNHNS and SASEGT. The CDR3 reads CASRGKVTGELFF. CDR3 in DNA: TGTGCCAGCAGAGGCAAGGTGACCGGGGAGCTGTTTTTT.

This rearrangement joins TRBV19 to TRBJ1-2; TRBD1 matches at 7 bases. After removal of 9 bases from V and 3 bases from J, the junction contained 4 bases not matched to a gene. The germline V gene has CDR1 LNHDA and CDR2 SQIVND (reference sequence). The CDR3 loop spans 12 amino acids. CDR3 protein: CASKTGHYGYTF. Written as DNA, the CDR3 is TGTGCCAGCAAGACAGGGCACTATGGCTACACCTTC.